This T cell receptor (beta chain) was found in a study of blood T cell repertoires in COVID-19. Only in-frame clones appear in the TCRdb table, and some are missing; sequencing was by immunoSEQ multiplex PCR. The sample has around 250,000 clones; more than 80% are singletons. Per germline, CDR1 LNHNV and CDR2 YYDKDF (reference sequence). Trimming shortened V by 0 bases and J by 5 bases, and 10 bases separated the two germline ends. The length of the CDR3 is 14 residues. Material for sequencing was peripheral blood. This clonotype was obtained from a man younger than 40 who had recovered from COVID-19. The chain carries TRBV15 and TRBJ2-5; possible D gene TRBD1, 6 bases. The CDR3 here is CATSREGARETQYF. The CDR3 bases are TGTGCCACCAGCAGAGAGGGGGCTAGGGAGACCCAGTACTTC.